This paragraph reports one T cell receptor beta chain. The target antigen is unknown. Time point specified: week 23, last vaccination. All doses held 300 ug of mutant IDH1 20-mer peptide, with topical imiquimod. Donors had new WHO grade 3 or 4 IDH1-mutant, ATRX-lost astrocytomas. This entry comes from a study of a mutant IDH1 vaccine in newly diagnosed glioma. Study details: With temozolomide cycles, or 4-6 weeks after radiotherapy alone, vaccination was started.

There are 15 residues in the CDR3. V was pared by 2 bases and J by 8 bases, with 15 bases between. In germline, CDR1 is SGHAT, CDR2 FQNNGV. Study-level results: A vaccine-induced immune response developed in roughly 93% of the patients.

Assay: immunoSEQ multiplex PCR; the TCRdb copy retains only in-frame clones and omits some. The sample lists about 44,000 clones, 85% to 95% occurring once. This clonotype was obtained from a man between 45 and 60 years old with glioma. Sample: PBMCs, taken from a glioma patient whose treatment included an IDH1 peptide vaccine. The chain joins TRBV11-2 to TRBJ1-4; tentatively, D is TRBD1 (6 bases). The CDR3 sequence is CASSLLGGAEEKLFF. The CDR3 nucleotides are TGTGCCAGCAGCTTACTCGGGGGGGCCGAGGAAAAACTGTTTTTT.